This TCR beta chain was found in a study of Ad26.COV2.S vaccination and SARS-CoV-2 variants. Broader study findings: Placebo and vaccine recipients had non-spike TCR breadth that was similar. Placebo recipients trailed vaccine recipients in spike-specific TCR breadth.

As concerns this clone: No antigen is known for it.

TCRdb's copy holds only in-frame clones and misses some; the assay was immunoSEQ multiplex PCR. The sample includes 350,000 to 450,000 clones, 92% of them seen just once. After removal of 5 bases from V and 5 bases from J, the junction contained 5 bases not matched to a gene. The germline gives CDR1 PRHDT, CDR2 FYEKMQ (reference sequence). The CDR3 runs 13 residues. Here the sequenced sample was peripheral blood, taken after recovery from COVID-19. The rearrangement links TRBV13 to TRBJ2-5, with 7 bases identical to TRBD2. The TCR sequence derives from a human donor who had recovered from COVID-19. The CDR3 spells CASSQRRGETQYF. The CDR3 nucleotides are TGTGCCAGCAGCCAGAGGCGGGGGGAGACCCAGTACTTC.